The clone carrying this T cell receptor beta chain occurred once. The data derive from a study of blood T cell repertoires in COVID-19. Study details: The origin of the acute and convalescent COVID-19 samples was the United States, Italy and Spain. Nucleic acid was either cDNA or gDNA, and it came from T cells, B-cell-depleted T cells, or PBMCs.

Germline loops: CDR1 ENHRY, CDR2 SYGVKD. The CDR3 sequence is 14 residues long. With V trimmed by 6 bases and J by 8 bases, 12 bases remained unmatched. The authors' processing: Quantification of nucleated cells was approximated via reference gene primer amplification. The protocol was immunoSEQ multiplex PCR, while the TCRdb copy is restricted to in-frame clones and leaves out a portion. The V and J calls and the clone size are those of that table, but D and trimming were determined from the DNA. The sample comprises some 230,000 clones, roughly 85% of which are singletons, and 2% to 2.5% rests with the top ten.

This TCR was sampled from a man between 25 and 39 years old who had recovered from COVID-19. The sample taken for sequencing was peripheral blood. V usage is TRBV10-3 and J usage is TRBJ1-2; the match to TRBD1 covers 7 bases. This CDR3 reads CAIRPSTGPLGYTF. The CDR3 coding sequence is TGTGCCATCAGGCCTTCGACAGGGCCGCTCGGCTACACCTTC.